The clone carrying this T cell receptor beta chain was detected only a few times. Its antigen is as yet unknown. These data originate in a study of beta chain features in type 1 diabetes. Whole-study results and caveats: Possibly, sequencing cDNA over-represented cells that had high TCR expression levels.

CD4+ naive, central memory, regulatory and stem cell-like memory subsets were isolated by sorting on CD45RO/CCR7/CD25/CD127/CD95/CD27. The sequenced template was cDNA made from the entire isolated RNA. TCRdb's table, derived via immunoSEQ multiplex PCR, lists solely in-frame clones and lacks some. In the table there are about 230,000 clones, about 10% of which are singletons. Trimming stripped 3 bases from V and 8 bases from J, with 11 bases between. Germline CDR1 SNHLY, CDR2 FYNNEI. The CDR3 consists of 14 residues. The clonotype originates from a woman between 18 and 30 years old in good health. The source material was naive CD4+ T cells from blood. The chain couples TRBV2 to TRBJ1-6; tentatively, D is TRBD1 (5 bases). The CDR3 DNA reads TGTGCCAGCAGTGATCTCAGGGTGGATTCACCCCTCCACTTT. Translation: CASSDLRVDSPLHF.